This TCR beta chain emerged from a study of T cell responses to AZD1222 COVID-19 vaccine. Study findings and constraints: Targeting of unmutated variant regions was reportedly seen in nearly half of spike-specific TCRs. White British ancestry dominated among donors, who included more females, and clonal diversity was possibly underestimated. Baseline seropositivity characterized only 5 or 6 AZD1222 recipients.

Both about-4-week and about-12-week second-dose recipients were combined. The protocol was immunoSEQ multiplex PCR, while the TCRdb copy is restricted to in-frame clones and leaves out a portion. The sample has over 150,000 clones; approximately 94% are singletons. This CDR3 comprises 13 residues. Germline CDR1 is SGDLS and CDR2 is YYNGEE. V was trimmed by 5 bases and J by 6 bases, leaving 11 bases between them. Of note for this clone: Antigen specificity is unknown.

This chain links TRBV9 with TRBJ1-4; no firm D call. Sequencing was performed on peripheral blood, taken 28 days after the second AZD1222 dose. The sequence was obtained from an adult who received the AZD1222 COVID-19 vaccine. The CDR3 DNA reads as TGTGCCAGCAGGTCAGAGGTGGATGAAAAACTGTTTTTT. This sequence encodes CASRSEVDEKLFF.